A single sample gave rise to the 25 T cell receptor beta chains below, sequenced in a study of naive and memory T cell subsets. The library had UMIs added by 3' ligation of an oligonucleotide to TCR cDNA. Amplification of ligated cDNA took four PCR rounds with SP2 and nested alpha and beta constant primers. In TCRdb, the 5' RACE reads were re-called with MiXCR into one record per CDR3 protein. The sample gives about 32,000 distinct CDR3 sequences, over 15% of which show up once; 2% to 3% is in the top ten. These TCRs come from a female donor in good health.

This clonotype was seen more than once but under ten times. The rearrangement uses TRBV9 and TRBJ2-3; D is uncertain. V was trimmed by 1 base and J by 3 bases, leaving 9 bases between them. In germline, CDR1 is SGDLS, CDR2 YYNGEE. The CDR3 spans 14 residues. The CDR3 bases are TGTGCCAGCAGCGTATTGGGATTTACAGATACGCAGTATTTT. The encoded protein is CASSVLGFTDTQYF.

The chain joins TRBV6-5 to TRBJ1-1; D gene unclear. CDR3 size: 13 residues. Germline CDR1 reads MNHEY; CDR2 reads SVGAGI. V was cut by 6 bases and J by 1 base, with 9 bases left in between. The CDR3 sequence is CASRRNRNTEAFF. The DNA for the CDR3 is TGTGCCAGCAGACGCAACAGGAACACTGAAGCTTTCTTT.

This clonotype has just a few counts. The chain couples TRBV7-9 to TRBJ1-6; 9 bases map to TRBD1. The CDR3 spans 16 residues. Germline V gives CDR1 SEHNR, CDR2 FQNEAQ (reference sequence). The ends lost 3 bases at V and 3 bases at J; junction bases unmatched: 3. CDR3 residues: CASSLGQGFYNSPLHF. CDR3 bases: TGTGCCAGCAGCTTGGGACAGGGCTTCTATAATTCACCCCTCCACTTT.

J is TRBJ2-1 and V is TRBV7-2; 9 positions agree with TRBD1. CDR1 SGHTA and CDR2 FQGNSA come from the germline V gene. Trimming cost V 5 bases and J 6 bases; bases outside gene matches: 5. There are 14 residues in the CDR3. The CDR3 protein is CASSALTGGNEQFF. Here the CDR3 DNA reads TGTGCCAGCAGCGCGCTGACAGGGGGCAATGAGCAGTTCTTC.

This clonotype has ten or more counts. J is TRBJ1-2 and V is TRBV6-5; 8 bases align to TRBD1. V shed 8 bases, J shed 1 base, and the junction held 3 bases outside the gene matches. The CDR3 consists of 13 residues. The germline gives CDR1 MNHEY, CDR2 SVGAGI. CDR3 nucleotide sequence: TGTGCCAGCCAGGGGGCCAATAACTATGGCTACACCTTC. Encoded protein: CASQGANNYGYTF.

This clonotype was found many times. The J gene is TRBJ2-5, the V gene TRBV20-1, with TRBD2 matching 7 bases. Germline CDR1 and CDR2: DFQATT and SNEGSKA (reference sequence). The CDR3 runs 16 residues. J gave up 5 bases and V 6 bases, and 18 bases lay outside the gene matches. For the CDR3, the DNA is TGCAGTGCAGCTGCCCCCGGGGGGATGGGCTGGGAGACCCAGTACTTC. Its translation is CSAAAPGGMGWETQYF.

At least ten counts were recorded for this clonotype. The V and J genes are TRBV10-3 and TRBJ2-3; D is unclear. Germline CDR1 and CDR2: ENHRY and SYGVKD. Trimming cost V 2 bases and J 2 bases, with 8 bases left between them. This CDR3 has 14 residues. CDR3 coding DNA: TGTGCCATCAGTGAGCCGGGTGACACAGATACGCAGTATTTT. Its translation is CAISEPGDTDTQYF.

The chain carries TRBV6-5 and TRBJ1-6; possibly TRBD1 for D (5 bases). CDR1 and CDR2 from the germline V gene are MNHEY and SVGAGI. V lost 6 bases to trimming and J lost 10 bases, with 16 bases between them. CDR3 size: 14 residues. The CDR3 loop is CASRGDGSHSPLHF. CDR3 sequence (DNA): TGTGCCAGCAGAGGGGACGGATCACACTCACCCCTCCACTTT.

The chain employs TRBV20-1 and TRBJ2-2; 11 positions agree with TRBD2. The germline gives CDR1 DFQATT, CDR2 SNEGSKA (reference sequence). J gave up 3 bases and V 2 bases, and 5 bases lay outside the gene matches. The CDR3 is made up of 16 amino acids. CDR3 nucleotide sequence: TGCAGTGCTAGACTAGCGGGGGGTCATTACACCGGGGAGCTGTTTTTT. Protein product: CSARLAGGHYTGELFF.

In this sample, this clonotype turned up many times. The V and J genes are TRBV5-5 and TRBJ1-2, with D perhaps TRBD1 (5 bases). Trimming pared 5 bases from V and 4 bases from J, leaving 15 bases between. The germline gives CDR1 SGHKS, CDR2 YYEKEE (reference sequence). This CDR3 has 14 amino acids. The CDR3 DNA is TGTGCCAGCAGTGAGGGGAGACGCAGCTATGGCTACACCTTC. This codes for CASSEGRRSYGYTF. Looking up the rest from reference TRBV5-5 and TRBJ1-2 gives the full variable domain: DAGVTQSPTHLIKTRGQQVTLRCSPISGHKSVSWYQQVLGQGPQFIFQYYEKEERGRGNFPDRFSARQFPNYSSELNVNALLLGDSALYLCASSEGRRSYGYTFGSGTRLTVV.

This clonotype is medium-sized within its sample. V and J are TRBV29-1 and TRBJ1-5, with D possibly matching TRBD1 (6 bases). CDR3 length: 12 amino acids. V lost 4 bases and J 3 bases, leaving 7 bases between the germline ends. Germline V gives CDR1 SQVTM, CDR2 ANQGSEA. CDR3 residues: CSVGGLNQPQHF. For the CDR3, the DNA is TGCAGCGTTGGGGGGCTCAATCAGCCCCAGCATTTT.

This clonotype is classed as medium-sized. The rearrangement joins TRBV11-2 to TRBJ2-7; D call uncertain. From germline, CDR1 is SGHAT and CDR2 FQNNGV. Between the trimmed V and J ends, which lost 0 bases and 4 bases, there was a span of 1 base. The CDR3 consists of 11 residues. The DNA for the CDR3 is TGTGCCAGCAGCTTAGAGTACGAGCAGTACTTC. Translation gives CASSLEYEQYF.

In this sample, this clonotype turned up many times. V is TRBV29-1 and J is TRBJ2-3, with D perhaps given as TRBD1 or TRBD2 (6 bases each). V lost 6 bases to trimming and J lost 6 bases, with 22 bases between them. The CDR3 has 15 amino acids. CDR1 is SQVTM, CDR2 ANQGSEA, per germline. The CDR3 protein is CSVQNIGGLRDTQYF. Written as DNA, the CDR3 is TGCAGCGTCCAGAACATCGGGGGCCTCAGGGATACGCAGTATTTT.

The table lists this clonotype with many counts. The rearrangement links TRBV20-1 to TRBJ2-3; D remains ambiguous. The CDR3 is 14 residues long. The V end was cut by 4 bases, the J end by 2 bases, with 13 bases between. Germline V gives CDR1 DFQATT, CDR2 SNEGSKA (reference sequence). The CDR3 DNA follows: TGCAGTGCTACCACACCATATAACACAGATACGCAGTATTTT. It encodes CSATTPYNTDTQYF.

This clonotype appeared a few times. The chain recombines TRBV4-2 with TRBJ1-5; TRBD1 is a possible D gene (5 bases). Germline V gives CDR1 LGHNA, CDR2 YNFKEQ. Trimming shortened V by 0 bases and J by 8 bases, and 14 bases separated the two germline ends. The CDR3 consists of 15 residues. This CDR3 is CASSQDQGGGKPQHF. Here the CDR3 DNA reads TGTGCCAGCAGCCAAGATCAGGGCGGAGGGAAGCCCCAGCATTTT.

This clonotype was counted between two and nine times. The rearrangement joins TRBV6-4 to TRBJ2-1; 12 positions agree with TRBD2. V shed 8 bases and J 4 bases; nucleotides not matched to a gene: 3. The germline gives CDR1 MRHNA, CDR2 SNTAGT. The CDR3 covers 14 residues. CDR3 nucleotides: TGTGCCAGCGCCGGACTAGCGGGGTACAATGAGCAGTTCTTC. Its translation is CASAGLAGYNEQFF.

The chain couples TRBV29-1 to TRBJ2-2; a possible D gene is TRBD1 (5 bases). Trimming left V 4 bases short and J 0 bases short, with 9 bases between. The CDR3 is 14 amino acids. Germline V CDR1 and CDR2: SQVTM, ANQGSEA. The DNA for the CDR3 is TGCAGCGTTGGTGACAGACCGAACACCGGGGAGCTGTTTTTT. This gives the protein CSVGDRPNTGELFF.

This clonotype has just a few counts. The CDR3 DNA sequence: TGTGCCAGCAGCACGACAGGGGGCGGTGGCTACACCTTC. Translation: CASSTTGGGGYTF. V gene TRBV6-4 combines with J gene TRBJ1-2; 10 nucleotides match TRBD1. Germline trimming cut 6 bases from V and 7 bases from J; bases unmatched to any gene: 5. The germline CDR1 and CDR2 sequences are MRHNA and SNTAGT. The CDR3 has 13 residues.

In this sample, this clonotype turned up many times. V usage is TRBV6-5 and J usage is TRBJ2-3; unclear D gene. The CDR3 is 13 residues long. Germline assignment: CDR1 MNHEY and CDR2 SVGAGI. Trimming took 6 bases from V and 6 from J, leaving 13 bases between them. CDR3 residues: CASRPGPRDTQYF. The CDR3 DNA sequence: TGTGCCAGCAGACCCGGGCCTCGGGATACGCAGTATTTT.

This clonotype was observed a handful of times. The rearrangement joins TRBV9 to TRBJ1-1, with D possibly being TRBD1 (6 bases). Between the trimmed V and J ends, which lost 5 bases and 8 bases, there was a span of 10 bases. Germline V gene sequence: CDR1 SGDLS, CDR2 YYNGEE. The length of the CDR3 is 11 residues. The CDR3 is CASRPGQEAFF. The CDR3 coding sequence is TGTGCCAGCAGACCCGGACAGGAAGCTTTCTTT.

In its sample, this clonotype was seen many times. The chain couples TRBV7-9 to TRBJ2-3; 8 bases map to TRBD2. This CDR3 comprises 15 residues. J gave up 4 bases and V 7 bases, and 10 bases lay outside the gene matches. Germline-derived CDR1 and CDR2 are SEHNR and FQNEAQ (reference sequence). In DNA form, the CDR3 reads TGTGCCAGCACTGGGACTAGTGGTCCCCCAGATACGCAGTATTTT. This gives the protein CASTGTSGPPDTQYF.

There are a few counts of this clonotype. The CDR3 loop reads CASSYRNTGGANYGYTF. DNA for the CDR3: TGTGCCAGCAGTTACAGGAATACGGGGGGGGCTAACTATGGCTACACCTTC. The genes are TRBV6-6 and TRBJ1-2; possibly TRBD1 for D (5 bases). Per germline, CDR1 MNHNY and CDR2 SVGAGI (reference sequence). There are 17 residues in the CDR3. V lost 2 bases and J 0 bases, leaving 16 bases between the germline ends.

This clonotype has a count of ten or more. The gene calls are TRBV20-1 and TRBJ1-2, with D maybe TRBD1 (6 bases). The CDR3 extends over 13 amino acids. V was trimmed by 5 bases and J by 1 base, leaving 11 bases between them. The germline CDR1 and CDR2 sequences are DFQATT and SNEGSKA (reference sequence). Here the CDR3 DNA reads TGCAGTGCTCCGAAGGACAGTAACTATGGCTACACCTTC. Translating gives CSAPKDSNYGYTF.

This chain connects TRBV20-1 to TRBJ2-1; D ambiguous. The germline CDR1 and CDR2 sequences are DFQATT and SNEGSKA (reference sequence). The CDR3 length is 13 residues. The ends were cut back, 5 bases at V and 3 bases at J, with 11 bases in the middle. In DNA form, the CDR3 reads TGCAGTGCTCGGCAGCTTGTCTACAATGAGCAGTTCTTC. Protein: CSARQLVYNEQFF.

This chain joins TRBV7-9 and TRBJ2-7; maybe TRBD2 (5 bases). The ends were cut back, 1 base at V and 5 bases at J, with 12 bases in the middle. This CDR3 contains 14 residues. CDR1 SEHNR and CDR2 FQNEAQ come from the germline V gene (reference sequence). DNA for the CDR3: TGTGCCAGCAGCTTAGTGGCGGGTCCACACGAGCAGTACTTC. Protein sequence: CASSLVAGPHEQYF.